The table lists the clone carrying this T cell receptor beta chain with a few counts. This sample was included in a study of T-cell reconstitution after alpha-beta-depleted transplantation in children. Unique molecular identifiers were incorporated into the prepared TCRbeta library. MiXCR, run by TCRdb on the PCR reads, gives a single entry per CDR3 protein. The table records fewer than 550,000 distinct CDR3 sequences, around 9.9% of them present only once. Germline V gives CDR1 SQVTM, CDR2 ANQGSEA. The V gene end was trimmed by 7 bases and the J gene end by 2 bases; junction bases not matched to a gene: 4. There are 13 residues in the CDR3.

This chain uses TRBV29-1 with TRBJ1-1; 10 nucleotides align to TRBD1. Here the sequenced sample was PBMCs from the stem cell graft donor, taken from the stem cell graft. The receptor was isolated from a human donor who donated a stem cell graft to a child with acute myeloid leukemia. In DNA form, the CDR3 reads TGCAGCGGGGACAGGGGCGCAAACACTGAAGCTTTCTTT. Protein product: CSGDRGANTEAFF.